This record looks at one TCR beta chain sequence and its context. Germline V gene lookup returns CDR1 MNHEY and CDR2 SVGEGT. This CDR3 is built from 18 residues. V shed 6 bases and J 0 bases; nucleotides not matched to a gene: 14. Authors' data handling: For nucleated cells, counts were estimated from reference gene primer amplification. Using immunoSEQ multiplex PCR, the repertoire was profiled, and TCRdb retains in-frame clones only, with some absent. V and J calls and clone size are as listed in that table; D and trimming were resolved from the DNA. The sample contains 90,000 to 120,000 clones, around 83% of which appear only once. The sample originates from a study of blood T cell repertoires in COVID-19.

The chain couples TRBV6-2 or TRBV6-3 to TRBJ2-3; 8 bases are shared with TRBD2. The TCR comes from a woman between 65 and 79 years old with acute or convalescent COVID-19. The sample consisted of peripheral blood. The CDR3 nucleotides are TGTGCCAGCAGCTCCCCTAATCGACTAGCGCCTAGCACAGATACGCAGTATTTT. Translation: CASSSPNRLAPSTDTQYF.